This TCR beta chain was observed in a study of shared clonotypes between healthy human individuals. Overall study results and limits: Compared with memory subsets, naive subsets generally had larger estimated richness. Against clonotypes common to all four donors, non-shared ones had lower generation probabilities.

On this clone: The target antigen is unknown.

The CDR3 has 15 residues. J gave up 4 bases and V 3 bases, and 6 bases lay outside the gene matches. In germline, CDR1 is SNHLY, CDR2 FYNNEI. CD45RO+ cells joined CCR7-negative CD45RA+ TemRA cells to form CD8 memory. Measured with immunoSEQ multiplex PCR; TCRdb has only the in-frame clones, and not every one. This table has about 380,000 clones, 90% to 98% appearing once. The sequenced sample consisted of memory CD8+ T cells sorted from blood. The subset denotes: CD45RO+ cells pooled with CCR7-negative TemRA cells. The sequence came from a man aged 25-45 years in good health. The chain recombines TRBV2 with TRBJ2-3; 8 nucleotides agree with TRBD2. CDR3 sequence: CASSESGLESDTQYF. CDR3 DNA: TGTGCCAGCAGTGAGTCGGGACTAGAATCAGATACGCAGTATTTT.